The clone carrying this TCR beta chain occurred a few times. The antigen remains unidentified. A much larger clone lies a single base off, so this may be a read error. MiXCR, run by TCRdb on the 5' RACE reads, gives a single entry per CDR3 protein. The table lists roughly 70,000 distinct CDR3 sequences, roughly 5.5% of them singletons. This record belongs to a study of neurological immune-mediated disorders. Findings and caveats of the study: When the repertoires were sorted by phylogenetic grouping, those of 18 of 34 multiple sclerosis patients ended up in one related-CDR3 cluster, a possible signature. CDR3 amino acid sequences of expanded clones were not shared across subjects, a result suggesting private repertoires in all groups.

The V gene end was trimmed by 3 bases and the J gene end by 0 bases; junction bases not matched to a gene: 9. The CDR3 contains 18 residues. Germline CDR1 SGHRS, CDR2 YFSETQ. The gene calls are TRBV5-1 and TRBJ2-1; TRBD2 matches at 10 bases. The sample comprised PBMCs. This TCR derives from a woman in her 30s with multiple sclerosis. In nucleotides, the CDR3 is TGCGCCAGCAGCTGGAGTAGCGGGGGGCCCATCTCCTACAATGAGCAGTTCTTC. Translated: CASSWSSGGPISYNEQFF.